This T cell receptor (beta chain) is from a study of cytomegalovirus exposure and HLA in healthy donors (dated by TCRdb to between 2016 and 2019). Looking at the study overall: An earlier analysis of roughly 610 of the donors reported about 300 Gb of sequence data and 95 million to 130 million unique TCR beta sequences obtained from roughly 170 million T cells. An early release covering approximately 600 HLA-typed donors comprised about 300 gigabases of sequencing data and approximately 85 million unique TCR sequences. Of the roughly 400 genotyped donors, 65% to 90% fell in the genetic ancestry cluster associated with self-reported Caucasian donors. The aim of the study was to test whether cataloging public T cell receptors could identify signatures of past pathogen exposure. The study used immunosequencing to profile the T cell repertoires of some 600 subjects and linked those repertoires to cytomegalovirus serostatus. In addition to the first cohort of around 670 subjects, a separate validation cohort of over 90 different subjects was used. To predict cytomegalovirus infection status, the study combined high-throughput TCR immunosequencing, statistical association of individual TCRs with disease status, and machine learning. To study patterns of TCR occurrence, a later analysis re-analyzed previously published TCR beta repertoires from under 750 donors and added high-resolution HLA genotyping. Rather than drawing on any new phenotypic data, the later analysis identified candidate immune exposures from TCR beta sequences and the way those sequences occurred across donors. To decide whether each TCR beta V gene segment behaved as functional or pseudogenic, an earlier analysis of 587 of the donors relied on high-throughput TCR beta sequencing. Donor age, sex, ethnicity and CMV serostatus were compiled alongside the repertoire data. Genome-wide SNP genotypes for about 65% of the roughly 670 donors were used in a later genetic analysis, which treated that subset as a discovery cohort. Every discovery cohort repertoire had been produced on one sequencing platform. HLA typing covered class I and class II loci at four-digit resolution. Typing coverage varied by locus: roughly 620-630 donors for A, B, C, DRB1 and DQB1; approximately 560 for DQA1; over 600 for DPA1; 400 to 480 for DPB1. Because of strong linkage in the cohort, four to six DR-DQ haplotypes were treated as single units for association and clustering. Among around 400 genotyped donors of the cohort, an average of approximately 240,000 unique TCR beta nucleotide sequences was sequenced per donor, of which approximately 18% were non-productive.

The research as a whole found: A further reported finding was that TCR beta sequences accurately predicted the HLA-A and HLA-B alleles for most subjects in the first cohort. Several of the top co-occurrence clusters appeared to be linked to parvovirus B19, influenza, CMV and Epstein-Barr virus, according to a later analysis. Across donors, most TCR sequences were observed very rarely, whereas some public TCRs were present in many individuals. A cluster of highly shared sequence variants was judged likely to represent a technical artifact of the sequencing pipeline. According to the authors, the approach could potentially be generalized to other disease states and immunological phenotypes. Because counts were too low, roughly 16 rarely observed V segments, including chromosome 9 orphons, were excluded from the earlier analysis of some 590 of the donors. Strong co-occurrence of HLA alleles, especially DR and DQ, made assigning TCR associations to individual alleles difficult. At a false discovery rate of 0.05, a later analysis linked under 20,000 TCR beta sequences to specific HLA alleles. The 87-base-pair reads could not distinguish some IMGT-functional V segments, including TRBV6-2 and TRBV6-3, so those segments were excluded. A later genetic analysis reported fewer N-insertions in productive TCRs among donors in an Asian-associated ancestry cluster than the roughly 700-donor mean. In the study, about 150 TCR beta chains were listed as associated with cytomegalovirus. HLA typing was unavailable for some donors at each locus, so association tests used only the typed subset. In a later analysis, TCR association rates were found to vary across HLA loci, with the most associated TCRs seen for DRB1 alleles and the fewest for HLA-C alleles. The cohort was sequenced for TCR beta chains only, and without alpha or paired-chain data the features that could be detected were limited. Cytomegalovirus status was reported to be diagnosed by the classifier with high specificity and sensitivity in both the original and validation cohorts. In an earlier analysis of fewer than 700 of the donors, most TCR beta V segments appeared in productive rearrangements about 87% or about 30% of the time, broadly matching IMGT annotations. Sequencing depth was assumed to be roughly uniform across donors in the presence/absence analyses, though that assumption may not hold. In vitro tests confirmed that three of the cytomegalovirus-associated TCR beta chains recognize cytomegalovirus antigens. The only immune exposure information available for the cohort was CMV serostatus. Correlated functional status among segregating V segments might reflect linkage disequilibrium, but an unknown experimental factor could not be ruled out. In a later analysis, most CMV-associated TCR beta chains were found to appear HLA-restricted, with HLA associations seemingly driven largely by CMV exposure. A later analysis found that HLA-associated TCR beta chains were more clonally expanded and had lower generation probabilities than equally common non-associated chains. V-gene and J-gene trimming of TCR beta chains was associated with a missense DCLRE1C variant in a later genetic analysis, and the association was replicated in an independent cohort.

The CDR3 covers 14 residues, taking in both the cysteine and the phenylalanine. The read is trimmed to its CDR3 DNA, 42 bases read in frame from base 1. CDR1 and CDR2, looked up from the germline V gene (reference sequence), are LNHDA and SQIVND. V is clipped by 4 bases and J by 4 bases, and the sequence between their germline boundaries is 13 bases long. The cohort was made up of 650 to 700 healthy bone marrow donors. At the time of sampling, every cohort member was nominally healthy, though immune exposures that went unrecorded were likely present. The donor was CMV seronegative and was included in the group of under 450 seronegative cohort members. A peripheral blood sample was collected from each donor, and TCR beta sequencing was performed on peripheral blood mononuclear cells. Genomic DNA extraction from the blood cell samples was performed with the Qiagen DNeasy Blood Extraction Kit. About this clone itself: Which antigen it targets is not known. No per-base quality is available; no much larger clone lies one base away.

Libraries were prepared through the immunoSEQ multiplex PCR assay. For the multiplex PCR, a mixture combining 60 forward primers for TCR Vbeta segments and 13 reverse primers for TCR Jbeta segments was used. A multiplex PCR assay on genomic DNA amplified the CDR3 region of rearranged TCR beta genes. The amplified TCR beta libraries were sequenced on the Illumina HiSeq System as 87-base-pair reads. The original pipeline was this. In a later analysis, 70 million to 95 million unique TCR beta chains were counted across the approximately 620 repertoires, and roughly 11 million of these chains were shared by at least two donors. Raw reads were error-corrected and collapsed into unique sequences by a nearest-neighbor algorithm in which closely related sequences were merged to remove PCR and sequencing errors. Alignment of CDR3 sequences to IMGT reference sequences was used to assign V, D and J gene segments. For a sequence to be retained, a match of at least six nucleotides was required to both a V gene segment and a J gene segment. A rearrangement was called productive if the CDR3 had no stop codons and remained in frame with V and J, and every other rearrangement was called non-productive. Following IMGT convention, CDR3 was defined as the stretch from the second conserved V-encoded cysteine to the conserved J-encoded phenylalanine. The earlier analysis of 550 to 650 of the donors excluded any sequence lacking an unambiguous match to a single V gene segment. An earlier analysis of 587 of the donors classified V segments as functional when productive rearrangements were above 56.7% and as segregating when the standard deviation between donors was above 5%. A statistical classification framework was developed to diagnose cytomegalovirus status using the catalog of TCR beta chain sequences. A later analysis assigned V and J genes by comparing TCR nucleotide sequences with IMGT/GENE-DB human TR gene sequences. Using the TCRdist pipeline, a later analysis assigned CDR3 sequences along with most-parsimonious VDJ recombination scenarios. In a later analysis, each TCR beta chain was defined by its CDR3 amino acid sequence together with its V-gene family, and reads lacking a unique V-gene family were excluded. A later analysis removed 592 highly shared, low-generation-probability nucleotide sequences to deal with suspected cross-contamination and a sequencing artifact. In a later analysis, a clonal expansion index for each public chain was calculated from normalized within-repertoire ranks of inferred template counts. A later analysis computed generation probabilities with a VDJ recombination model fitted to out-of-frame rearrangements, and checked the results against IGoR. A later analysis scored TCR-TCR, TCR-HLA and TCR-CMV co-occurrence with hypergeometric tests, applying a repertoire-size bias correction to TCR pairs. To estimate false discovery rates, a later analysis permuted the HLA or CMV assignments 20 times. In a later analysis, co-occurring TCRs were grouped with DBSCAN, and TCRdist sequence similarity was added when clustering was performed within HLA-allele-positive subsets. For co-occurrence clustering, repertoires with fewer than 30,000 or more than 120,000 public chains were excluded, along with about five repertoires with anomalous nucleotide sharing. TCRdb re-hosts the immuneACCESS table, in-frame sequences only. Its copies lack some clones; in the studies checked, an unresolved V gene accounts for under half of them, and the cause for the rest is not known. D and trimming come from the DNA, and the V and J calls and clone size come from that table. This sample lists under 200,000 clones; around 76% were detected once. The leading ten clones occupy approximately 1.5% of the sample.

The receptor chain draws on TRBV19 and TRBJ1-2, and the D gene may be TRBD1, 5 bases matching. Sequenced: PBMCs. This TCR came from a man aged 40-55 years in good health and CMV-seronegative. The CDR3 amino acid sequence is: CASSNPTEIYGYTF. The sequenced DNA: TGTGCCAGTAGTAACCCGACAGAAATCTATGGCTACACCTTC.